The 21 T cell receptor beta chains in this list originate from one sample, sequenced in a study of cytomegalovirus exposure and HLA in healthy donors. Sequenced by immunoSEQ multiplex PCR; TCRdb stores in-frame clones only, minus some. This sample carries about 56,000 clones, around 96% of them seen once, and the ten largest clones take 1% to 1.5%. The sequencing input was PBMCs. These TCRs come from a woman aged 18-30 years in good health and CMV-seronegative.

This chain uses TRBV6-5 with TRBJ1-2; a weak D match, TRBD1 (5 bases). Germline assignment: CDR1 MNHEY and CDR2 SVGAGI. This CDR3 has 11 residues. The ends were cut back, 2 bases at V and 8 bases at J, with 6 bases in the middle. Written as DNA, the CDR3 is TGTGCCAGCAGTTACCCAGGGGGCTACACCTTC. Translated, it gives CASSYPGGYTF.

This chain connects TRBV9 to TRBJ1-4; 8 positions match TRBD1. The J segment lost 5 bases and the V segment lost 5 bases, leaving 2 bases of the junction unmatched. Germline CDR1 reads SGDLS; CDR2 reads YYNGEE. This CDR3 has 13 residues. CDR3 sequence: CASSRDRNEKLFF. Here the CDR3 DNA reads TGTGCCAGCAGTCGGGACAGGAATGAAAAACTGTTTTTT.

The rearrangement uses TRBV9 and TRBJ2-1, with 8 bases matching TRBD2. Per germline, CDR1 SGDLS and CDR2 YYNGEE. CDR3 length equals 18 residues. Trimming at V came to 4 bases and at J to 0 bases, leaving 12 bases not matched to a gene. Here the CDR3 reads CASSPGGHKIHSYNEQFF. The DNA of the CDR3 is TGTGCCAGCAGCCCGGGGGGGCACAAAATTCACTCCTACAATGAGCAGTTCTTC. Together with reference TRBV9 and TRBJ2-1, the CDR3 gives the full variable domain: DSGVTQTPKHLITATGQRVTLRCSPRSGDLSVYWYQQSLDQGLQFLIQYYNGEERAKGNILERFSAQQFPDLHSELNLSSLELGDSALYFCASSPGGHKIHSYNEQFFGPGTRLTVL.

V and J are TRBV28 and TRBJ1-4, with a possible D match to TRBD1 (5 bases). V lost 3 bases to trimming and J lost 7 bases, with 15 bases between them. The CDR3 consists of 15 residues. Germline CDR1 is MDHEN and CDR2 is SYDVKM. Here the CDR3 DNA reads TGTGCCAGCAGTTTGGAGGCAGGGAGGAGTGAAAAACTGTTTTTT. This codes for CASSLEAGRSEKLFF.

This chain uses TRBV5-1 with TRBJ2-7; 8 bases align to TRBD1. V shed 3 bases, J shed 7 bases, and the junction held 6 bases outside the gene matches. The CDR3 consists of 13 residues. The V gene's germline CDR1 is SGHRS and CDR2 YFSETQ. CDR3 loop: CASSSDRAGEQYF. CDR3 sequence (DNA): TGCGCCAGCAGCTCGGACAGGGCGGGGGAGCAGTACTTC.

This chain joins TRBV15 and TRBJ2-5; D might be TRBD2 (6 bases). V lost 3 bases to trimming and J lost 12 bases, with 14 bases between them. CDR1 is LNHNV and CDR2 is YYDKDF in the germline V gene (reference sequence). CDR3 length equals 12 residues. In DNA form, the CDR3 reads TGTGCCACCAGCAGGGACGCGGGACTGGAGTACTTC. Its protein is CATSRDAGLEYF.

This chain joins TRBV7-9 and TRBJ2-7; a possible D gene is TRBD1 (5 bases). CDR3 length equals 16 residues. V was shortened by 1 base and J by 0 bases, with 13 bases between the two germline ends. CDR1 is SEHNR, CDR2 FQNEAQ, per germline (reference sequence). CDR3 nucleotide sequence: TGTGCCAGCAGCTTAGGTGTAGCCAGGGACTCCTACGAGCAGTACTTC. As protein: CASSLGVARDSYEQYF.

CDR3 protein: CASRDRDRGFFDEQFF. For the CDR3, the DNA is TGTGCCAGCAGGGACCGGGACAGGGGTTTTTTTGATGAGCAGTTCTTC. The chain couples TRBV25-1 to TRBJ2-1; 10 bases are a match to TRBD1. The V and J ends lost 6 bases and 8 bases, in that order; junction bases with no gene match: 13. The CDR3 consists of 16 residues. CDR1 is MGHDK and CDR2 is SYGVNS in the germline V gene.

V is TRBV4-2 and J is TRBJ2-5, with D maybe TRBD2 (6 bases). V lost 4 bases and J lost 4, with 16 bases in between. Germline V gene sequence: CDR1 LGHNA, CDR2 YNFKEQ. CDR3 size: 15 residues. Here the CDR3 DNA reads TGTGCCAGCAGCCCGGGGGTGGCAGGGTTAGAGACCCAGTACTTC. It encodes CASSPGVAGLETQYF.

The rearrangement links TRBV19 to TRBJ1-5; 8 positions match TRBD1. The CDR3 is made up of 17 amino acids. Germline-derived CDR1 and CDR2 are LNHDA and SQIVND (reference sequence). The V and J ends lost 7 bases and 1 base, in that order; junction bases with no gene match: 12. CDR3 protein: CASTRSAGGWSNQPQHF. Here the CDR3 DNA reads TGTGCCAGTACTAGAAGCGCAGGGGGCTGGAGCAATCAGCCCCAGCATTTT.

The V gene is TRBV20-1, the J gene TRBJ2-1, with 8 positions matching TRBD2. The CDR3 loop spans 11 amino acids. Germline loops: CDR1 DFQATT, CDR2 SNEGSKA (reference sequence). V gave up 5 bases and J gave up 10 bases; unmatched junction bases: 4. The CDR3 region is CSARGGAEQFF. The CDR3 bases are TGCAGTGCTCGGGGGGGGGCAGAGCAGTTCTTC.

As regards this clone: A read error may account for a junction end that differs from germline. V and J are TRBV7-7 and TRBJ2-5; 8 nucleotides match TRBD1. Germline assignment: CDR1 SSHAT and CDR2 FNYEAQ (reference sequence). This CDR3 comprises 15 residues. The CDR3 reads CASSPSAGGRETQYF. In DNA, the CDR3 is TGTGCTAGCAGCCCCTCGGCAGGGGGCCGGGAGACCCAGTACTTC.

Regarding this clone: One end of the junction fails to match germline, which may point to a read error. This chain connects TRBV7-7 to TRBJ2-3, with D possibly being TRBD2 (6 bases). Germline lookup yields CDR1 SSHAT and CDR2 FNYEAQ (reference sequence). The CDR3 is 15 amino acids. In DNA, the CDR3 is TGTGCTAGCAGCCGAGGGGCTAGCGTCACAGATACGCAGTATTTT. It yields the protein CASSRGASVTDTQYF.

V usage is TRBV13 and J usage is TRBJ2-3; possible D gene TRBD1, 6 bases. V was clipped by 7 bases and J by 6 bases, with 20 bases between them. In germline, CDR1 is PRHDT, CDR2 FYEKMQ (reference sequence). This CDR3 spans 15 amino acids. Here the CDR3 reads CASTTYRGQGDTQYF. In DNA, the CDR3 is TGTGCCAGCACCACCTACCGAGGCCAGGGGGATACGCAGTATTTT.

The chain joins TRBV14 to TRBJ2-1; TRBD2 might be the D (6 bases). This CDR3 has 14 amino acids. Germline V CDR1 and CDR2: SGHDN, FVKESK. V was shortened by 4 bases and J by 4 bases, with 11 bases between the two germline ends. CDR3 region: CASSPTGLYNEQFF. In DNA, the CDR3 is TGTGCCAGCAGCCCTACGGGACTTTACAATGAGCAGTTCTTC.

The chain recombines TRBV7-2 with TRBJ2-1; no clear D. Germline V gives CDR1 SGHTA, CDR2 FQGNSA. CDR3 length equals 14 residues. V was cut by 5 bases and J by 6 bases, with 14 bases left in between. Here the CDR3 reads CASSPWWQANEQFF. In DNA form, the CDR3 reads TGTGCCAGCAGCCCGTGGTGGCAGGCCAATGAGCAGTTCTTC.

The chain carries TRBV5-4 and TRBJ2-5; 9 nucleotides match TRBD1. V trimming: 5 bases; J trimming: 4 bases; junction bases outside the gene matches: 9. The CDR3 runs to 15 residues. Per germline, CDR1 SGHNT and CDR2 YYREEE (reference sequence). CDR3 bases: TGTGCCAGCAGACTCGGGACAGGGCGGGGAGAGACCCAGTACTTC. Residues: CASRLGTGRGETQYF.

The genes are TRBV11-2 and TRBJ2-5; 11 bases match TRBD1. This CDR3 is built from 16 residues. Germline values: CDR1 SGHAT, CDR2 FQNNGV. V shed 1 base and J 5 bases; nucleotides not matched to a gene: 6. This chain's CDR3 is CASSLVGQGGRETQYF. The CDR3 DNA follows: TGTGCCAGCAGCTTAGTGGGACAGGGGGGACGGGAGACCCAGTACTTC.

This clone was recorded once. The chain uses TRBV7-2 and TRBJ2-7; perhaps TRBD2 as D (7 bases). CDR3 length: 12 residues. The germline V gene encodes CDR1 SGHTA and CDR2 FQGNSA. Trimming removed 6 bases from V and 4 bases from J, with 10 bases in between. The CDR3 DNA is TGTGCCAGCAGGGGGGGGCAGTACGAGCAGTACTTC. It translates to CASRGGQYEQYF.

The chain joins TRBV5-6 to TRBJ2-2; a weak D match, TRBD2 (6 bases). CDR1 is SGHDT and CDR2 is YYEEEE in the germline V gene. Trimming removed 2 bases at V and 5 bases at J, with 13 bases between. The CDR3 is 15 amino acids. The chain's CDR3 is CASSFFGSGTGELFF. In DNA form, the CDR3 reads TGTGCCAGCAGCTTTTTCGGGAGCGGGACCGGGGAGCTGTTTTTT. The whole variable domain, remainder taken from reference TRBV5-6 and TRBJ2-2, is DAGVTQSPTHLIKTRGQQVTLRCSPKSGHDTVSWYQQALGQGPQFIFQYYEEEERQRGNFPDRFSGHQFPNYSSELNVNALLLGDSALYLCASSFFGSGTGELFFGEGSRLTVL.

The chain combines TRBV18 with TRBJ2-3; D call uncertain. In germline, CDR1 is KGHSH, CDR2 LQKENI. V was pared by 0 bases and J by 1 base, with 5 bases between. The CDR3 consists of 14 residues. The CDR3 nucleotides read TGTGCCAGCTCACCACCTAGTGGCACAGATACGCAGTATTTT. Translation gives CASSPPSGTDTQYF.